What follows is one T cell receptor (beta chain) and its context. Its target is not known. Germline lookup yields CDR1 SGDLS and CDR2 YYNGEE. V trimming: 2 bases; J trimming: 3 bases; junction bases outside the gene matches: 5. CDR3 length: 14 amino acids. The sample belongs to a study of OX40 agonist ivuxolimab in advanced cancers. Study-level background: Previous treatment with anti-PD-1, anti-PD-L1 or anti-CTLA-4 therapy was allowed; about 40% had received some. Study observations and caveats: Relative to CD4+ cells, CD8+ T cells on average had more expanded clones.

Sequencing was performed with immunoSEQ multiplex PCR; in TCRdb, only in-frame clones are kept and a portion is missing. The sample includes approximately 60,000 clones, around four fifths seen only once; the top ten take around 10%. V and J are TRBV9 and TRBJ2-7; 7 bases fit TRBD1. Material: CD4+ or CD8+ T cells sorted from blood, obtained in a trial of the OX40 agonist ivuxolimab. This sequence was found in an adult with an advanced solid tumor such as melanoma, head and neck, liver or kidney cancer. The CDR3 DNA follows: TGTGCCAGCAGCGTCGGACAGGAAAACTACGAGCAGTACTTC. Translated: CASSVGQENYEQYF.